Listed below are T cell receptor beta chains from one sample, sequenced in a study of monozygotic twins with inflammatory bowel disease. TCRdb re-called the 5' RACE reads and shows each CDR3 protein once, DNA omitted. This table holds around 230,000 distinct CDR3 sequences. Source material: blood. The source is a human donor with ulcerative colitis or Crohn's disease, or a healthy co-twin of an affected twin (not recorded which). Each CDR3 is given with its conserved first and last residue.

V: TRBV12-3/TRBV12-4; J: TRBJ2-1; CDR3: CASSLQGGVNEQFF
V: TRBV12-3/TRBV12-4; J: TRBJ2-3; CDR3: CASSPGEGDTQYF
V: TRBV7-3; J: TRBJ2-3; CDR3: CASSLRGTGDVDTQYF
V: TRBV6-5; J: TRBJ2-1; CDR3: CASRTATYNEQFF
V: TRBV11-1; J: TRBJ2-4; CDR3: CASSLGGFAKLLAKNIQYF
V: TRBV28; J: TRBJ2-3; CDR3: CASSTGQVTDTQYF
V: TRBV29-1; J: TRBJ2-4; CDR3: CSVLGTVKNIQYF
V: TRBV7-9; J: TRBJ1-1; CDR3: CASSTTACEAFF
V: TRBV3-1; J: TRBJ2-2; CDR3: CASSRQGLTGELFF
V: TRBV7-9; J: TRBJ2-5; CDR3: CASSSSETQYF
V: TRBV18; J: TRBJ1-2; CDR3: CASSPATGANYGYTF
V: TRBV20-1; J: TRBJ1-1; CDR3: CSARVHQNTEAFF
V: TRBV6-5; J: TRBJ2-3; CDR3: CASSYSGQLTDTQYF
V: TRBV9; J: TRBJ2-3; CDR3: CASSDRGGRTDTQYF
V: TRBV10-3; J: TRBJ1-5; CDR3: CAIKDNSNQPQHF
V: TRBV29-1; J: TRBJ2-7; CDR3: CSVAEGTYEQYF
V: TRBV19; J: TRBJ2-1; CDR3: CASEPGLALGEQFF
V: TRBV5-1; J: TRBJ2-3; CDR3: CASSSLTSGGATDTQYF
V: TRBV10-1; J: TRBJ2-3; CDR3: CASSESEASDTQYF
V: TRBV9; J: TRBJ2-5; CDR3: CASSVDEGETQYF
V: TRBV5-1; J: TRBJ2-2; CDR3: CASSWGQGDTGELFF
V: TRBV5-1; J: TRBJ2-2; CDR3: CASSRDMTGELFF
V: TRBV5-1; J: TRBJ2-3; CDR3: CASSYTGGRLEDTQYF
V: TRBV5-1; J: TRBJ2-2; CDR3: CASTRSGFEELFF
V: TRBV7-9; J: TRBJ2-5; CDR3: CASSSWALQETQYF
V: TRBV19; J: TRBJ2-3; CDR3: CASSKLAGWTDTQYF
V: TRBV29-1; J: TRBJ2-1; CDR3: CSVGATGYNEQFF
V: TRBV20-1; J: TRBJ1-2; CDR3: CSARVLTGMNYGYTF
V: TRBV20-1; J: TRBJ1-2; CDR3: CSAILQSFNYGYTF